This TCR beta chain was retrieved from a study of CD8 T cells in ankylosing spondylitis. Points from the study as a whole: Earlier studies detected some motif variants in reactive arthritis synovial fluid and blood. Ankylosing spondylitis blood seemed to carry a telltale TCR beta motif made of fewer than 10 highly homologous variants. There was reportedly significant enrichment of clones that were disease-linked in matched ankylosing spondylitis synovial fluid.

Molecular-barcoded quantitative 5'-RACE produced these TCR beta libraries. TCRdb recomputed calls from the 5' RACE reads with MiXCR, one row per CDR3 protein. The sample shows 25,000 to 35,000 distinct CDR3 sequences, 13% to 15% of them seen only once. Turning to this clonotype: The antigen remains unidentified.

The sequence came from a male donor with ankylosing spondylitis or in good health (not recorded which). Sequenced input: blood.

The CDR3 protein is CSVAPGGGEKLFF. CDR3 DNA sequence: TGCAGCGTTGCCCCGGGGGGGGGTGAAAAACTGTTTTTT. The chain recombines TRBV29-1 with TRBJ1-4, with TRBD1 as a possible D gene (5 bases). V was clipped by 4 bases and J by 7 bases, with 13 bases between them. Germline-derived CDR1 and CDR2 are SQVTM and ANQGSEA. There are 13 residues in the CDR3.